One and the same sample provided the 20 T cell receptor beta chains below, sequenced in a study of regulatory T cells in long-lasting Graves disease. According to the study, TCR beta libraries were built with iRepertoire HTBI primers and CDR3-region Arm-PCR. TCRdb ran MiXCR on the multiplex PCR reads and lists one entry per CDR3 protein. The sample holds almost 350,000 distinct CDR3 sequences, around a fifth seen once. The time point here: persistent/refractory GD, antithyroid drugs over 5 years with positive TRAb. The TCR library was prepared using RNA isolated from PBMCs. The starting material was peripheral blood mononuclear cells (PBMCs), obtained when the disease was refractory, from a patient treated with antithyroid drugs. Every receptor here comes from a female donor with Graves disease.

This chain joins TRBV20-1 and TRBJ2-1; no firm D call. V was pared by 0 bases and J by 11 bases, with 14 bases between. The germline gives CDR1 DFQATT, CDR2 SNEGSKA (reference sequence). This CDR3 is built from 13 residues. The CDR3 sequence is CSARDRPYEKQFF. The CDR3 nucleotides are TGCAGTGCTAGAGATCGCCCTTATGAAAAGCAGTTCTTC.

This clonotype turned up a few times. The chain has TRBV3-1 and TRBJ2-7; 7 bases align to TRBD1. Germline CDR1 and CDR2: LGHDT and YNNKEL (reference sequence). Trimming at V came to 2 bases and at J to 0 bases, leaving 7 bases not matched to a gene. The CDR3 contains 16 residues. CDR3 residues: CASSQTGTVPSYEQYF. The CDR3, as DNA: TGTGCCAGCAGCCAAACCGGGACAGTCCCCTCCTACGAGCAGTACTTC.

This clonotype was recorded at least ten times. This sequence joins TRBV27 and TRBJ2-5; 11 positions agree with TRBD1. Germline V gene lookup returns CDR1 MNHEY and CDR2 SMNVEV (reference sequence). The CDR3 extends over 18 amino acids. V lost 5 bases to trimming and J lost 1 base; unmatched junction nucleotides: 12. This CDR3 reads CASSPRRGQGASQETQYF. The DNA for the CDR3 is TGTGCCAGCAGTCCCCGGAGAGGACAGGGGGCGTCCCAAGAGACCCAGTACTTC.

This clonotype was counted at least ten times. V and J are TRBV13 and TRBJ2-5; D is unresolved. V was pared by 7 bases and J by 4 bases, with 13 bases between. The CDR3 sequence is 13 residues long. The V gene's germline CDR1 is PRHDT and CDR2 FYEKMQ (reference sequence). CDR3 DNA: TGTGCCAGCACGGTGGGCTGGGGAGAGACCCAGTACTTC. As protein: CASTVGWGETQYF.

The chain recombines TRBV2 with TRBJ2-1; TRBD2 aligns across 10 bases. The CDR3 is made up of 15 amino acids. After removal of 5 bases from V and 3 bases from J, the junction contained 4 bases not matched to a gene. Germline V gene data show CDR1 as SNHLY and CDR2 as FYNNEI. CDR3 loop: CASSLGLAVYNEQFF. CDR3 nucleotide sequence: TGTGCCAGCAGTCTAGGACTAGCGGTCTACAATGAGCAGTTCTTC.

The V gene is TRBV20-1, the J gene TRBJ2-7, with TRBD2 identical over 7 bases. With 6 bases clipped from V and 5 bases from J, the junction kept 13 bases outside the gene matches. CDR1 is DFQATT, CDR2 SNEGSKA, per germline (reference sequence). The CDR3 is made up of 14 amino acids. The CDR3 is CSAIRGVGMDEQYF. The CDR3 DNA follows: TGCAGTGCGATACGGGGGGTTGGTATGGACGAGCAGTACTTC.

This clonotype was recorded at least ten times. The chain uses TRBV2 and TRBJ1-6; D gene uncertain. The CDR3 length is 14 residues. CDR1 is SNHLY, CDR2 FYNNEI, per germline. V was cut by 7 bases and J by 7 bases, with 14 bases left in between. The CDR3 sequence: CASNYPGPNSPLHF. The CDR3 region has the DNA TGTGCCAGCAATTACCCCGGACCGAATTCACCCCTCCACTTT.

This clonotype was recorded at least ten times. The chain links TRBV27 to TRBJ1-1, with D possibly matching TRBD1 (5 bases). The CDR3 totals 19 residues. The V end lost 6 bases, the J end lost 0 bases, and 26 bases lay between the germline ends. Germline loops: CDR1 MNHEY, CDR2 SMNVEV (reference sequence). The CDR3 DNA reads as TGTGCCAGCAGCTCGATCGGGTTTTTCCAAAGGGGCCTGAACACTGAAGCTTTCTTT. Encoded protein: CASSSIGFFQRGLNTEAFF.

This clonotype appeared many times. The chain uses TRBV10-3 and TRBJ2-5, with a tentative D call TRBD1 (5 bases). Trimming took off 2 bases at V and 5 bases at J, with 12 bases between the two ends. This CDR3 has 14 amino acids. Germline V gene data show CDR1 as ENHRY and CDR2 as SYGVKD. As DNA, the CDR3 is TGTGCCATCAGTGAGGGGGCGGACCGGGAGACCCAGTACTTC. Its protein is CAISEGADRETQYF.

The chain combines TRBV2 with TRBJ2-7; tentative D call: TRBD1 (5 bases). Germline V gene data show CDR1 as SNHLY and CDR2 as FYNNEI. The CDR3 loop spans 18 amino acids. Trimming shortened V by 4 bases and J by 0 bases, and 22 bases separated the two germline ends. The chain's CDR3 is CASSVGLARVSGSYEQYF. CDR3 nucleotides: TGTGCCAGCAGTGTAGGTTTAGCCAGGGTCTCGGGCTCCTACGAGCAGTACTTC.

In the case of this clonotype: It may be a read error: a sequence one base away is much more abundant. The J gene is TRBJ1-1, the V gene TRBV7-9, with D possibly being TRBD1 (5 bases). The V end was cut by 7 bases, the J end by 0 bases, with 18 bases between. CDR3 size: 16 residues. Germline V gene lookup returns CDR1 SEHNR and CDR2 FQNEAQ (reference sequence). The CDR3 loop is CASIPRGNSMNTEAFF. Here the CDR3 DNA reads TGTGCCAGCATCCCTCGGGGGAATTCCATGAACACTGAAGCTTTCTTT.

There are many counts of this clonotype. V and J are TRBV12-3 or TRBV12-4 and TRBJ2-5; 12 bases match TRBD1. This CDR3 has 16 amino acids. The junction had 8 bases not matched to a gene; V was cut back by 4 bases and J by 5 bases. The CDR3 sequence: CASSSSGTGGLETQYF. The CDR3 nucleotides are TGTGCCAGCAGTTCCTCCGGGACAGGGGGCCTTGAGACCCAGTACTTC.

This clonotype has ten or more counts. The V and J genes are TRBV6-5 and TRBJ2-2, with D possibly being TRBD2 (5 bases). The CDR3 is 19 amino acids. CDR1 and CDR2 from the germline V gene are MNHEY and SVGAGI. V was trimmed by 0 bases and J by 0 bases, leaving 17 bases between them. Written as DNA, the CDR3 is TGTGCCAGCAGTTACTCACTAGGATGGACGGGCGCGAACACCGGGGAGCTGTTTTTT. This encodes CASSYSLGWTGANTGELFF.

Here the CDR3 reads CSTLPPDRRLADGTEAFF. DNA of the CDR3: TGCAGTACCCTCCCCCCGGACAGACGCCTCGCGGATGGCACTGAAGCTTTCTTT. The rearrangement joins TRBV29-1 to TRBJ1-1; maybe TRBD1 (6 bases). CDR3 size: 18 residues. Germline loops: CDR1 SQVTM, CDR2 ANQGSEA. Filled out from reference TRBV29-1 and TRBJ1-1, the complete variable domain reads SAVISQKPSRDICQRGTSLTIQCQVDSQVTMMFWYRQQPGQSLTLIATANQGSEATYESGFVIDKFPISRPNLTFSTLTVSNMSPEDSSIYLCSTLPPDRRLADGTEAFFGQGTRLTVV.

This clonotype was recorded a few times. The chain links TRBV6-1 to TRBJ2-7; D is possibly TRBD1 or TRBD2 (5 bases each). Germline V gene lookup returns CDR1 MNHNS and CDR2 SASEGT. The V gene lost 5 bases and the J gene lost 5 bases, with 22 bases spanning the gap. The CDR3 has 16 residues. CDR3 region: CASSPGKLVRGDEQYF. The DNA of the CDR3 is TGTGCCAGCAGTCCCGGGAAGTTAGTGAGGGGAGACGAGCAGTACTTC.

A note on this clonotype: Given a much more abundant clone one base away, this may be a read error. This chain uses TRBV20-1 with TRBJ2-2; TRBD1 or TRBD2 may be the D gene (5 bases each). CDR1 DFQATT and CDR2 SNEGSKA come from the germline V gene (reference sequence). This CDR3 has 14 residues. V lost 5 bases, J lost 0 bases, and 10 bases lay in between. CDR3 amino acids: CSAGDGANTGELFF. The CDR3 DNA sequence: TGCAGTGCTGGGGACGGGGCGAACACCGGGGAGCTGTTTTTT.

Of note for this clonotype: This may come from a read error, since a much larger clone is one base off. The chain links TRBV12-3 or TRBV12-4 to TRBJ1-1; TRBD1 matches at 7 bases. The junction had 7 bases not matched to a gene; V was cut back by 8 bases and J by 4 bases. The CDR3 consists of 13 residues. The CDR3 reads CASRGTASTEAFF. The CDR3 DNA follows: TGTGCCAGCCGGGGGACAGCGAGCACTGAAGCTTTCTTT.

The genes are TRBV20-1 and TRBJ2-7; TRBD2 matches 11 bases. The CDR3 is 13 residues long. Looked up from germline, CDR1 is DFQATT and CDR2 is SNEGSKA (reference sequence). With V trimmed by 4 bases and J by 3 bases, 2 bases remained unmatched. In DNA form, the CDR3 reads TGCAGTGCTAAACTAGCGGGAGACTACGAGCAGTACTTC. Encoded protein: CSAKLAGDYEQYF.

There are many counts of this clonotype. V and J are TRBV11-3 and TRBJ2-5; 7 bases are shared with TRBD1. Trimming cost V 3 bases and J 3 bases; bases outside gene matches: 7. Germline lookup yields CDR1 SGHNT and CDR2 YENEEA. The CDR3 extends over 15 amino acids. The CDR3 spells CASSFAFGQEETQYF. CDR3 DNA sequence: TGTGCCAGCAGCTTCGCCTTCGGACAGGAAGAGACCCAGTACTTC.

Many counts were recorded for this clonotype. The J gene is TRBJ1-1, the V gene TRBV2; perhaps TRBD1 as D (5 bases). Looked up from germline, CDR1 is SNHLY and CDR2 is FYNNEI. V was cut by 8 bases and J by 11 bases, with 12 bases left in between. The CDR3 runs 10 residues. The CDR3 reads CASSTRDAFF. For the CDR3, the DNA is TGTGCCAGCTCGACCAGGGATGCTTTCTTT.